The T cell receptor (beta chain) under discussion was sequenced for a study of blood T cell repertoires in COVID-19. The assay was immunoSEQ multiplex PCR, and TCRdb's table has in-frame clones only and misses some. The sample carries some 120,000 clones, more than 75% recorded once. Trimming removed 7 bases from V and 6 bases from J, with 10 bases in between. This CDR3 has 12 amino acids. The clonotype comes from a woman aged 55-69 years with acute or convalescent COVID-19. What was sequenced was peripheral blood. The rearrangement uses TRBV12-3 or TRBV12-4 and TRBJ2-1; D possibly corresponds to TRBD1 (6 bases). CDR3 coding DNA: TGTGCCAGCACCCAGGGGCCCAATGAGCAGTTCTTC. Its protein is CASTQGPNEQFF.